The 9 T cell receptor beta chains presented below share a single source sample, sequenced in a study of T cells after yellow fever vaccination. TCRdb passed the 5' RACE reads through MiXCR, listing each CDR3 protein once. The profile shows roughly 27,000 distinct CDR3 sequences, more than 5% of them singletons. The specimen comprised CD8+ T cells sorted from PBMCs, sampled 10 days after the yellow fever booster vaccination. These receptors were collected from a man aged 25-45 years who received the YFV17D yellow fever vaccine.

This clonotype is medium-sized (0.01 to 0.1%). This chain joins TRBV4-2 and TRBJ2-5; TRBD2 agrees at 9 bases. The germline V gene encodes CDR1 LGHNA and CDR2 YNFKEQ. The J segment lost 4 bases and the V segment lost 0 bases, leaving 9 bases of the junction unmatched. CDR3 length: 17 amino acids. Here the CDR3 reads CASSQDRDSGSSETQYF. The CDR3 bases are TGTGCCAGCAGCCAAGATCGCGATAGCGGGAGTTCAGAGACCCAGTACTTC.

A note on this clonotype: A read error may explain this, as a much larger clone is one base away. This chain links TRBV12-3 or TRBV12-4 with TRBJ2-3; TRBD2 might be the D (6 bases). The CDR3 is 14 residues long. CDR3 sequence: CDSSLWGRSDTQYF. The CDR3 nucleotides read TGTGACAGCAGTTTATGGGGGAGGTCAGATACGCAGTATTTT.

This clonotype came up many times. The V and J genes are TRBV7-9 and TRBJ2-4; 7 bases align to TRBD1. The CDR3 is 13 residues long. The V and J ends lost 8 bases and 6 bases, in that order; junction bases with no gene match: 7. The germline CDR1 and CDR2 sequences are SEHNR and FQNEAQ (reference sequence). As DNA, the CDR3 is TGTGCCAGCGCTAGGGGGCCCGTAAACATTCAGTACTTC. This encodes CASARGPVNIQYF.

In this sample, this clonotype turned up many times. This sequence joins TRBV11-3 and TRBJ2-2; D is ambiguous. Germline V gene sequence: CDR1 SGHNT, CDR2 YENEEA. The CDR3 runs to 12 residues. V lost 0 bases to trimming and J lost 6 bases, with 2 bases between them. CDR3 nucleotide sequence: TGTGCCAGCAGCTTAGATCCCGGGGAGCTGTTTTTT. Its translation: CASSLDPGELFF. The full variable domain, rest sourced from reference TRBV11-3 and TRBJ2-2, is EAGVVQSPRYKIIEKKQPVAFWCNPISGHNTLYWYLQNLGQGPELLIRYENEEAVDDSQLPKDRFSAERLKGVDSTLKIQPAELGDSAVYLCASSLDPGELFFGEGSRLTVL.

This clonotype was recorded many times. CDR3 loop: CASVQGFPSTDTQYF. CDR3 nucleotides: TGTGCCAGCGTCCAGGGTTTTCCTAGCACAGATACGCAGTATTTT. V gene TRBV27 combines with J gene TRBJ2-3, with a possible D match to TRBD1 (5 bases). The CDR3 is 15 amino acids. Germline V gene data show CDR1 as MNHEY and CDR2 as SMNVEV (reference sequence). The V gene lost 8 bases and the J gene lost 0 bases, with 15 bases spanning the gap.

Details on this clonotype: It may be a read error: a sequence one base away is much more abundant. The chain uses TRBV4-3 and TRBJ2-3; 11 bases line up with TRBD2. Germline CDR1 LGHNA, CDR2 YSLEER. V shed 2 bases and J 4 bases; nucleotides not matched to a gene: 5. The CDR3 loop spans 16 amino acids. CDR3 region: CASSQWLAGGADTQYF. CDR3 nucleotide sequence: TGCGCCAGCAGCCAATGGCTAGCGGGAGGCGCAGATACGCAGTATTTT.

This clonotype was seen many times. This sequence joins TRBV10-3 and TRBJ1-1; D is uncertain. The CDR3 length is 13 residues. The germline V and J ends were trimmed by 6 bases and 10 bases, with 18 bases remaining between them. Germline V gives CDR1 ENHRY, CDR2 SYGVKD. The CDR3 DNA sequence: TGTGCCATCAGGAGCTTTCGGGCAATCTTAGCTTTCTTT. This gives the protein CAIRSFRAILAFF.

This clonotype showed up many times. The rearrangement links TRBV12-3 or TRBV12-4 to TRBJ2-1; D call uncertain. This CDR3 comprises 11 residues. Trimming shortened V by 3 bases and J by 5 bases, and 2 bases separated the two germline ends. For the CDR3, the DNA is TGTGCCAGCAGTTTTGACAATGAGCAGTTCTTC. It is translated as CASSFDNEQFF.

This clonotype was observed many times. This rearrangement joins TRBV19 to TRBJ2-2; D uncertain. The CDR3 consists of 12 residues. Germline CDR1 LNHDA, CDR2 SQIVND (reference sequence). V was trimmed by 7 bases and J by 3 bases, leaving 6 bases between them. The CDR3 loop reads CASTTHTGELFF. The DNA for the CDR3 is TGTGCCAGTACTACACACACCGGGGAGCTGTTTTTT.